Following are 6 T cell receptor beta chains from one sample sequenced in a study of T-cell memory formation after mild COVID-19. TCRdb used MiXCR to reprocess the 5' RACE reads, holding one entry per CDR3 protein. The table records some 300,000 distinct CDR3 sequences, 20% to 25% of them present only once. The material sequenced was PBMCs or a T cell subset sorted from them (not recorded which). These receptors all stem from a young man who had mild COVID-19 (a few samples of this study predate the infection). Cell type and time point are not known.

V is TRBV7-9 and J is TRBJ2-6; D gene ambiguous. V lost 3 bases to trimming and J lost 0 bases, with 9 bases between them. This CDR3 region has 16 residues. Germline-derived CDR1 and CDR2 are SEHNR and FQNEAQ (reference sequence). The CDR3 sequence: CASSLVLNSGANVLTF. In DNA form, the CDR3 reads TGTGCCAGCAGCTTGGTCTTAAACTCTGGGGCCAACGTCCTGACTTTC.

This clonotype has a handful of counts. This chain joins TRBV5-1 and TRBJ2-3; 11 positions match TRBD2. The V and J ends lost 4 bases and 2 bases, in that order; junction bases with no gene match: 3. This CDR3 comprises 15 residues. Per germline, CDR1 SGHRS and CDR2 YFSETQ. CDR3 sequence: CASSMTSGVTDTQYF. The DNA for the CDR3 is TGCGCCAGCAGCATGACTAGCGGGGTCACAGATACGCAGTATTTT.

This clonotype turned up a few times. The J gene is TRBJ2-3, the V gene TRBV28; D call uncertain. This CDR3 is built from 13 residues. Trimming removed 7 bases from V and 7 bases from J, with 15 bases in between. Germline V gives CDR1 MDHEN, CDR2 SYDVKM. For the CDR3, the DNA is TGTGCCAGCACGGATCGGACCGTTCATACGCAGTATTTT. It yields the protein CASTDRTVHTQYF.

The rearrangement joins TRBV6-5 to TRBJ1-1; tentative D call: TRBD1 (5 bases). Between the trimmed V and J ends, which lost 0 bases and 1 base, there was a span of 12 bases. CDR3 length equals 16 residues. The germline V gene encodes CDR1 MNHEY and CDR2 SVGAGI. CDR3 sequence: CASSYSLLGGNTEAFF. CDR3 DNA: TGTGCCAGCAGTTACTCGTTATTGGGGGGGAACACTGAAGCTTTCTTT.

This clonotype appeared many times. The chain recombines TRBV5-1 with TRBJ2-3, with D unresolved. Trimming removed 5 bases at V and 2 bases at J, with 12 bases between. This CDR3 spans 14 amino acids. Germline loops: CDR1 SGHRS, CDR2 YFSETQ. In DNA form, the CDR3 reads TGCGCCAGCAGTATAGACATGATCACAGATACGCAGTATTTT. It yields the protein CASSIDMITDTQYF.

In its sample, this clonotype was seen a few times. This chain uses TRBV7-3 with TRBJ2-1; 8 nucleotides align to TRBD2. V lost 5 bases and J lost 0; bases outside the gene matches: 3. Germline V gene sequence: CDR1 SGHTA, CDR2 FQGTGA. The length of the CDR3 is 15 residues. The CDR3 protein is CASSLLAVSYNEQFF. CDR3 nucleotides: TGTGCCAGCAGCCTACTAGCGGTCTCCTACAATGAGCAGTTCTTC.